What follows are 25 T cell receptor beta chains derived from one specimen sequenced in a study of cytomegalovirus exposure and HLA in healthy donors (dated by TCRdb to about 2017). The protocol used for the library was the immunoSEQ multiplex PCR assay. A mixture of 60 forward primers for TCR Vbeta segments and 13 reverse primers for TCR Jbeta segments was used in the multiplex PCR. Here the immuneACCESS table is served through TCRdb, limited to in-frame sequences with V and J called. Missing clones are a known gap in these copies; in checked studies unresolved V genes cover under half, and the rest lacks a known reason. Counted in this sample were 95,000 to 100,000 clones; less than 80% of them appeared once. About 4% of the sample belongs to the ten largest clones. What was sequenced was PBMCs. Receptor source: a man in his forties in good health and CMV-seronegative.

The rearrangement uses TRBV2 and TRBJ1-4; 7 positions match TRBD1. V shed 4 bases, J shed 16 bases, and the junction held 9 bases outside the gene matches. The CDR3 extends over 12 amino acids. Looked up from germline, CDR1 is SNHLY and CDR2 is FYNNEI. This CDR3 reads CASSAGDSGGFF. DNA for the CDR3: TGTGCCAGCAGTGCTGGGGACAGCGGGGGGTTTTTT.

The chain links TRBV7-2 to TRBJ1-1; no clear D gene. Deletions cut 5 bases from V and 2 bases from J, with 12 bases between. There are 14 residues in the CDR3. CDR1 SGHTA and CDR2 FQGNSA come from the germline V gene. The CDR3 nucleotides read TGTGCCAGCAGCCTGGAGGTTTTAAACACTGAAGCTTTCTTT. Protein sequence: CASSLEVLNTEAFF.

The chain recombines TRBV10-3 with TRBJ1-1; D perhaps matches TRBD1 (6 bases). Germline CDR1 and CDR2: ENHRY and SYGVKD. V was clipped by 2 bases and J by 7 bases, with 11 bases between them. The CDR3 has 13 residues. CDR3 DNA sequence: TGTGCCATCAGTGAGCCTGGACAGTTTGAAGCTTTCTTT. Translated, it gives CAISEPGQFEAFF.

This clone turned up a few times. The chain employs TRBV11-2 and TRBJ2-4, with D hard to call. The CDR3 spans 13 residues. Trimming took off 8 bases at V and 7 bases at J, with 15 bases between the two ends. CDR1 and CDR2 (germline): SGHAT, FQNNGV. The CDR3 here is CASAHLPRNIQYF. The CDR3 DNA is TGTGCCAGCGCCCACCTTCCCCGGAACATTCAGTACTTC.

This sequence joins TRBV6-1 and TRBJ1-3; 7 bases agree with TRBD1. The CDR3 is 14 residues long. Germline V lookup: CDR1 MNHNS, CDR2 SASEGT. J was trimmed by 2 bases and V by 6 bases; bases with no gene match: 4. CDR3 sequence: CASRPRGAGNTIYF. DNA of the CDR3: TGTGCCAGCAGACCCAGGGGGGCTGGAAACACCATATATTTT.

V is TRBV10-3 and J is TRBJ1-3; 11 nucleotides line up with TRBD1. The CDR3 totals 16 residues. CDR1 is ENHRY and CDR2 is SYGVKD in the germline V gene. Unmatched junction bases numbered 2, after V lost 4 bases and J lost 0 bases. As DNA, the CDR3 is TGTGCCATCAGTGCCGGGACAGGGGGCTCTGGAAACACCATATATTTT. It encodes CAISAGTGGSGNTIYF.

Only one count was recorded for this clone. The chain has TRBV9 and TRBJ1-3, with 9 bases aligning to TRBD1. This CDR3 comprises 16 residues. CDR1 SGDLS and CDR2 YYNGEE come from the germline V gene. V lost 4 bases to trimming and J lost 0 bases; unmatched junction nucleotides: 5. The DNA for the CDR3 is TGTGCCAGCAGCCCTGGGACAGGGAGCTCTGGAAACACCATATATTTT. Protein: CASSPGTGSSGNTIYF. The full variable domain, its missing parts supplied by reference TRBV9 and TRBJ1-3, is DSGVTQTPKHLITATGQRVTLRCSPRSGDLSVYWYQQSLDQGLQFLIQYYNGEERAKGNILERFSAQQFPDLHSELNLSSLELGDSALYFCASSPGTGSSGNTIYFGEGSWLTVV.

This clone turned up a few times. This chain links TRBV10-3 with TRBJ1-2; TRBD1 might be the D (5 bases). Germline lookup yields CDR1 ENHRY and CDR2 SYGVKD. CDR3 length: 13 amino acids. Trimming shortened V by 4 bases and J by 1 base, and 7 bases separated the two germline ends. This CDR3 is CAISVRDNYGYTF. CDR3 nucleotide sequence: TGTGCCATCAGTGTCAGGGATAACTATGGCTACACCTTC.

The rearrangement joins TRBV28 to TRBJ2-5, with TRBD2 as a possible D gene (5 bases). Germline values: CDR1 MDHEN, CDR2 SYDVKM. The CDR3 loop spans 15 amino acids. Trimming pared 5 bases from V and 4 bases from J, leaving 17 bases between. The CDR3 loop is CASSPSFRGRETQYF. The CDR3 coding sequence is TGTGCCAGCAGTCCGTCCTTTCGAGGGAGAGAGACCCAGTACTTC.

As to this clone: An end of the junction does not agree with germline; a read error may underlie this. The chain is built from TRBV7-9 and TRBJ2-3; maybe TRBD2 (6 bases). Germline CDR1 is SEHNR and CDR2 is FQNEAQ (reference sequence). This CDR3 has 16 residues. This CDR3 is CSSSLAVGESTDTQYF. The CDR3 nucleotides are TGTTCCAGCAGCTTAGCGGTCGGGGAGAGCACAGATACGCAGTATTTT.

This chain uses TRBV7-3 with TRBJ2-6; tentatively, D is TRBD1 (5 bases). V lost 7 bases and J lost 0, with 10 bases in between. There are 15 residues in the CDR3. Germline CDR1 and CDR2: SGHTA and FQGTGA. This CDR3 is CASIQGASGANVLTF. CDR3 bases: TGTGCCAGCATCCAAGGGGCCTCTGGGGCCAACGTCCTGACTTTC.

CDR3 residues: CASSGAQRQGAAYEQYF. CDR3 in DNA: TGTGCCAGCAGCGGAGCCCAGAGACAGGGGGCGGCCTACGAGCAGTACTTC. The V call is TRBV7-9, the J call TRBJ2-5, with 10 positions matching TRBD1. The J call could be wrong; TRBJ2-7 is a better fit for the DNA end. Germline loops: CDR1 SEHNR, CDR2 FQNEAQ (reference sequence). This CDR3 has 17 amino acids.

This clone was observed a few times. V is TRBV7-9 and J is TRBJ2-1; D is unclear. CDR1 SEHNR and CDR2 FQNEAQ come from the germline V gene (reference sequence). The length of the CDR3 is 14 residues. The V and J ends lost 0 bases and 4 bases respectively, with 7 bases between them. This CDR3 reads CASSLANSYNEQFF. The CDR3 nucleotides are TGTGCCAGCAGCTTAGCTAACAGTTACAATGAGCAGTTCTTC. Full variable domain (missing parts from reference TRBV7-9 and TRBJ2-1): DTGVSQNPRHKITKRGQNVTFRCDPISEHNRLYWYRQTLGQGPEFLTYFQNEAQLEKSRLLSDRFSAERPKGSFSTLEIQRTEQGDSAMYLCASSLANSYNEQFFGPGTRLTVL.

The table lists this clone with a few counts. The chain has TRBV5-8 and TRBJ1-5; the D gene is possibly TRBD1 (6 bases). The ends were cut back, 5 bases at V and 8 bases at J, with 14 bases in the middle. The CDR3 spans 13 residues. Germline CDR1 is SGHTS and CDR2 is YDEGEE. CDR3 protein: CASRDTQGEPQHF. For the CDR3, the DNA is TGTGCCAGCAGAGATACACAGGGAGAGCCCCAGCATTTT.

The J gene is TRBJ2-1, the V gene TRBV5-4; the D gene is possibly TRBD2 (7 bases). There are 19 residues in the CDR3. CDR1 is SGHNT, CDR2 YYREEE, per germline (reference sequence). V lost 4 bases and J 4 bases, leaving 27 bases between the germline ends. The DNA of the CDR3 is TGTGCCAGCAGCACCGATTTTTGGGGGGGCCTGAGGAGGTACAATGAGCAGTTCTTC. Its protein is CASSTDFWGGLRRYNEQFF.

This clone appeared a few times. The DNA for the CDR3 is TGTGCCACCAGCCCGCTACTAGACACAGAGACCCAGTACTTC. Its protein product is CATSPLLDTETQYF. The chain is built from TRBV15 and TRBJ2-5; D might be TRBD2 (5 bases). Trimming stripped 5 bases from V and 4 bases from J, with 14 bases between. This CDR3 region has 14 residues. In germline, CDR1 is LNHNV, CDR2 YYDKDF (reference sequence).

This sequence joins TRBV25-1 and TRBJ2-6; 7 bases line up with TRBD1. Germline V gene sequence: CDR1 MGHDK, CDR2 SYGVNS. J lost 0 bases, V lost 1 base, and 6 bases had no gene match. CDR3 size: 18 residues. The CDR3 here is CASSEFVTGYSGANVLTF. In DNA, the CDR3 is TGTGCCAGCAGTGAATTTGTGACAGGGTACTCTGGGGCCAACGTCCTGACTTTC.

CDR3 in amino acids: CASSEMTGGGKETQYF. CDR3 DNA: TGTGCCAGCAGTGAAATGACAGGTGGGGGAAAAGAGACCCAGTACTTC. This sequence joins TRBV6-1 and TRBJ2-5; weak D call: TRBD1 (6 bases). Germline values: CDR1 MNHNS, CDR2 SASEGT. V was clipped by 2 bases and J by 3 bases, with 16 bases between them. This CDR3 has 16 residues.

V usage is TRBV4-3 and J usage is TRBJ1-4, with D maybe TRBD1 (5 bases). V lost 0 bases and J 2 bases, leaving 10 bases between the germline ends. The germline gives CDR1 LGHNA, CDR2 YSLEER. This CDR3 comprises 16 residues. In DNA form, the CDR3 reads TGCGCCAGCAGCCAAGATTGGGGGGGGACTAATGAAAAACTGTTTTTT. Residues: CASSQDWGGTNEKLFF.

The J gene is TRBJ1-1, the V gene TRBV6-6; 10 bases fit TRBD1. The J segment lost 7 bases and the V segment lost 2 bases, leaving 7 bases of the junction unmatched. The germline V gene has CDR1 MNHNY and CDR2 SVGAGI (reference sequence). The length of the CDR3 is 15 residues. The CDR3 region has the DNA TGTGCCAGCAGTTACGGCGGGACAGGGGCCATTGAAGCTTTCTTT. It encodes CASSYGGTGAIEAFF.

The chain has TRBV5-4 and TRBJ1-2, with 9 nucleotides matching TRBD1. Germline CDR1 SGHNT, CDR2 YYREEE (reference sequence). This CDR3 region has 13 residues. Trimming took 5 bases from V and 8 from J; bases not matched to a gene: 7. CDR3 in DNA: TGTGCCAGCAGTTCGGGACAGGGCGAAGGCTACACCTTC. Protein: CASSSGQGEGYTF.

The CDR3 region is CASRGQGLYYGYTF. The CDR3 bases are TGTGCCAGCAGAGGACAGGGACTCTACTATGGCTACACCTTC. This rearrangement joins TRBV2 to TRBJ1-2, with 8 bases aligning to TRBD1. Germline-derived CDR1 and CDR2 are SNHLY and FYNNEI. The CDR3 extends over 14 amino acids. V dropped 6 bases and J dropped 3; count of bases not matched to a gene: 6.

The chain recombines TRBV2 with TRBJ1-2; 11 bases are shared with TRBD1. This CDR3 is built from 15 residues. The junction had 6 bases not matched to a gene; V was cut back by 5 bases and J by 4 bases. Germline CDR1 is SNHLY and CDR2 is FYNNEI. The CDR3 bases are TGTGCCAGCAGTCAACCGGGACAGGGGGGCTATGGCTACACCTTC. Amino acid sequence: CASSQPGQGGYGYTF.

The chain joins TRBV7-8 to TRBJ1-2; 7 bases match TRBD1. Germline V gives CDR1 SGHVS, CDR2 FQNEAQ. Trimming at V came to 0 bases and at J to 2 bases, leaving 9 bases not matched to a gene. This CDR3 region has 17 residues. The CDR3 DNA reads TGTGCCAGCAGCTTAGCGAAGGCCGGGACAGTAAACTATGGCTACACCTTC. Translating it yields CASSLAKAGTVNYGYTF.

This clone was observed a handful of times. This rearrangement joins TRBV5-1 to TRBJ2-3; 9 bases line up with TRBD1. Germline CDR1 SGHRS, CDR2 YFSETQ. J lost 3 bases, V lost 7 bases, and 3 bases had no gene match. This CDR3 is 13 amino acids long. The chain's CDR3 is CASHGQGTDTQYF. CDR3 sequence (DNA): TGCGCCAGCCATGGACAGGGGACAGATACGCAGTATTTT.